This entry lists 4 T cell receptor beta chains sequenced from one sample in a study of blood T cell repertoires in COVID-19 (TCRdb year 2020). The method behind the library was the immunoSEQ multiplex PCR assay. In TCRdb, the immuneACCESS table is reduced to in-frame sequences with V and J assigned. These tables do not hold every clone; where another copy was compared, an unresolved V gene accounts for under half, and the others remain unexplained. The sample table holds around 50,000 clones, of which less than 85% were seen once. Approximately 5% of the sample lies in the top ten. The sequencing input was peripheral blood. The source is a human donor in a cohort sampled during active COVID-19.

The chain links TRBV6-2 or TRBV6-3 to TRBJ2-2; D is ambiguous. Germline V gives CDR1 MNHEY, CDR2 SVGEGT. The ends were cut back, 2 bases at V and 3 bases at J, with 4 bases in the middle. CDR3 length: 13 residues. DNA for the CDR3: TGTGCCAGCAGTTACGCAGACACCGGGGAGCTGTTTTTT. It translates to CASSYADTGELFF.

The chain is built from TRBV15 and TRBJ1-2; D is undetermined. The ends were cut back, 2 bases at V and 4 bases at J, with 8 bases in the middle. The germline CDR1 and CDR2 sequences are LNHNV and YYDKDF (reference sequence). The length of the CDR3 is 13 residues. The CDR3 sequence is CATSRSFRYGYTF. The CDR3 DNA reads as TGTGCCACCAGCAGATCCTTCCGCTATGGCTACACCTTC.

The J gene is TRBJ1-1, the V gene TRBV29-1, with TRBD1 identical over 7 bases. The V gene's germline CDR1 is SQVTM and CDR2 ANQGSEA. The CDR3 contains 11 residues. V lost 6 bases to trimming and J lost 9 bases; unmatched junction nucleotides: 7. The DNA of the CDR3 is TGCAGCGTGGGCGAAGGGGGCAAAGCTTTCTTT. Amino acid sequence: CSVGEGGKAFF.

V is TRBV19 and J is TRBJ1-1; D not resolved. Per the germline V gene, CDR1 is LNHDA and CDR2 is SQIVND (reference sequence). The CDR3 consists of 13 residues. With 6 bases removed from V and 1 base from J, the gap between germline ends came to 9 bases. The CDR3: CASSAVGNTEAFF. The CDR3 region has the DNA TGTGCCAGTAGCGCTGTCGGGAACACTGAAGCTTTCTTT.